This section outlines one T cell receptor (beta chain) sequence together with its context. The target antigen is unknown. Donors were some 11 juvenile idiopathic arthritis patients with active disease, 3 polyarticular and 8 oligoarticular. Patients were aged median about 12 years with disease lasting median around seven years. The CDR3 runs to 16 residues. This entry has no DNA. The V gene's germline CDR1 is KGHSH and CDR2 LQKENI. The data originate from a study of synovial regulatory T cells in juvenile arthritis. Study-level results: CDR3 overlap with synovial Tregs was higher for iaTregs than other blood Tregs. Across patients, iaTreg TCR repertoires were mostly private, partly shared with synovial Teff and blood CPL.

Clones were read by immunoSEQ multiplex PCR, and TCRdb kept only the in-frame ones, dropping some. Here the sample table reports 7,500 to 10,000 clones. The clonotype comes from a donor younger than 30 with juvenile idiopathic arthritis. Sequences were obtained from Treg cells from blood. The subset is: remaining (HLA-DR-negative) circulating blood Treg cells. The chain combines TRBV18 with TRBJ2-7; TCRdb lists TRBD2, though no DNA is available to test this call. CDR3: CASSPRSGGSNYEQYF.